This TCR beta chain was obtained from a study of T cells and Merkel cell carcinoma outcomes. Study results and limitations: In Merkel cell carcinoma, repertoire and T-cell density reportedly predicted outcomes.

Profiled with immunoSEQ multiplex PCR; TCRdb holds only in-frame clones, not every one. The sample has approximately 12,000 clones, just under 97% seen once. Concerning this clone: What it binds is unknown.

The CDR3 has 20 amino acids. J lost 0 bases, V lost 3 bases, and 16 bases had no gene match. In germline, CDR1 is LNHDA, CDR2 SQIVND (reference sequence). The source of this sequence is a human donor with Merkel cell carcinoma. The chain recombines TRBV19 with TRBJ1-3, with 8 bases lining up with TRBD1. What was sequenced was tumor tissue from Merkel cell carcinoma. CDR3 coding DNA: TGTGCCAGTAGTATCGCCGTCACCAGGGGGCGAAGGGACTCTGGAAACACCATATATTTT. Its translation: CASSIAVTRGRRDSGNTIYF. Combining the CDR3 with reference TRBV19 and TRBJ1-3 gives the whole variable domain DGGITQSPKYLFRKEGQNVTLSCEQNLNHDAMYWYRQDPGQGLRLIYYSQIVNDFQKGDIAEGYSVSREKKESFPLTVTSAQKNPTAFYLCASSIAVTRGRRDSGNTIYFGEGSWLTVV.